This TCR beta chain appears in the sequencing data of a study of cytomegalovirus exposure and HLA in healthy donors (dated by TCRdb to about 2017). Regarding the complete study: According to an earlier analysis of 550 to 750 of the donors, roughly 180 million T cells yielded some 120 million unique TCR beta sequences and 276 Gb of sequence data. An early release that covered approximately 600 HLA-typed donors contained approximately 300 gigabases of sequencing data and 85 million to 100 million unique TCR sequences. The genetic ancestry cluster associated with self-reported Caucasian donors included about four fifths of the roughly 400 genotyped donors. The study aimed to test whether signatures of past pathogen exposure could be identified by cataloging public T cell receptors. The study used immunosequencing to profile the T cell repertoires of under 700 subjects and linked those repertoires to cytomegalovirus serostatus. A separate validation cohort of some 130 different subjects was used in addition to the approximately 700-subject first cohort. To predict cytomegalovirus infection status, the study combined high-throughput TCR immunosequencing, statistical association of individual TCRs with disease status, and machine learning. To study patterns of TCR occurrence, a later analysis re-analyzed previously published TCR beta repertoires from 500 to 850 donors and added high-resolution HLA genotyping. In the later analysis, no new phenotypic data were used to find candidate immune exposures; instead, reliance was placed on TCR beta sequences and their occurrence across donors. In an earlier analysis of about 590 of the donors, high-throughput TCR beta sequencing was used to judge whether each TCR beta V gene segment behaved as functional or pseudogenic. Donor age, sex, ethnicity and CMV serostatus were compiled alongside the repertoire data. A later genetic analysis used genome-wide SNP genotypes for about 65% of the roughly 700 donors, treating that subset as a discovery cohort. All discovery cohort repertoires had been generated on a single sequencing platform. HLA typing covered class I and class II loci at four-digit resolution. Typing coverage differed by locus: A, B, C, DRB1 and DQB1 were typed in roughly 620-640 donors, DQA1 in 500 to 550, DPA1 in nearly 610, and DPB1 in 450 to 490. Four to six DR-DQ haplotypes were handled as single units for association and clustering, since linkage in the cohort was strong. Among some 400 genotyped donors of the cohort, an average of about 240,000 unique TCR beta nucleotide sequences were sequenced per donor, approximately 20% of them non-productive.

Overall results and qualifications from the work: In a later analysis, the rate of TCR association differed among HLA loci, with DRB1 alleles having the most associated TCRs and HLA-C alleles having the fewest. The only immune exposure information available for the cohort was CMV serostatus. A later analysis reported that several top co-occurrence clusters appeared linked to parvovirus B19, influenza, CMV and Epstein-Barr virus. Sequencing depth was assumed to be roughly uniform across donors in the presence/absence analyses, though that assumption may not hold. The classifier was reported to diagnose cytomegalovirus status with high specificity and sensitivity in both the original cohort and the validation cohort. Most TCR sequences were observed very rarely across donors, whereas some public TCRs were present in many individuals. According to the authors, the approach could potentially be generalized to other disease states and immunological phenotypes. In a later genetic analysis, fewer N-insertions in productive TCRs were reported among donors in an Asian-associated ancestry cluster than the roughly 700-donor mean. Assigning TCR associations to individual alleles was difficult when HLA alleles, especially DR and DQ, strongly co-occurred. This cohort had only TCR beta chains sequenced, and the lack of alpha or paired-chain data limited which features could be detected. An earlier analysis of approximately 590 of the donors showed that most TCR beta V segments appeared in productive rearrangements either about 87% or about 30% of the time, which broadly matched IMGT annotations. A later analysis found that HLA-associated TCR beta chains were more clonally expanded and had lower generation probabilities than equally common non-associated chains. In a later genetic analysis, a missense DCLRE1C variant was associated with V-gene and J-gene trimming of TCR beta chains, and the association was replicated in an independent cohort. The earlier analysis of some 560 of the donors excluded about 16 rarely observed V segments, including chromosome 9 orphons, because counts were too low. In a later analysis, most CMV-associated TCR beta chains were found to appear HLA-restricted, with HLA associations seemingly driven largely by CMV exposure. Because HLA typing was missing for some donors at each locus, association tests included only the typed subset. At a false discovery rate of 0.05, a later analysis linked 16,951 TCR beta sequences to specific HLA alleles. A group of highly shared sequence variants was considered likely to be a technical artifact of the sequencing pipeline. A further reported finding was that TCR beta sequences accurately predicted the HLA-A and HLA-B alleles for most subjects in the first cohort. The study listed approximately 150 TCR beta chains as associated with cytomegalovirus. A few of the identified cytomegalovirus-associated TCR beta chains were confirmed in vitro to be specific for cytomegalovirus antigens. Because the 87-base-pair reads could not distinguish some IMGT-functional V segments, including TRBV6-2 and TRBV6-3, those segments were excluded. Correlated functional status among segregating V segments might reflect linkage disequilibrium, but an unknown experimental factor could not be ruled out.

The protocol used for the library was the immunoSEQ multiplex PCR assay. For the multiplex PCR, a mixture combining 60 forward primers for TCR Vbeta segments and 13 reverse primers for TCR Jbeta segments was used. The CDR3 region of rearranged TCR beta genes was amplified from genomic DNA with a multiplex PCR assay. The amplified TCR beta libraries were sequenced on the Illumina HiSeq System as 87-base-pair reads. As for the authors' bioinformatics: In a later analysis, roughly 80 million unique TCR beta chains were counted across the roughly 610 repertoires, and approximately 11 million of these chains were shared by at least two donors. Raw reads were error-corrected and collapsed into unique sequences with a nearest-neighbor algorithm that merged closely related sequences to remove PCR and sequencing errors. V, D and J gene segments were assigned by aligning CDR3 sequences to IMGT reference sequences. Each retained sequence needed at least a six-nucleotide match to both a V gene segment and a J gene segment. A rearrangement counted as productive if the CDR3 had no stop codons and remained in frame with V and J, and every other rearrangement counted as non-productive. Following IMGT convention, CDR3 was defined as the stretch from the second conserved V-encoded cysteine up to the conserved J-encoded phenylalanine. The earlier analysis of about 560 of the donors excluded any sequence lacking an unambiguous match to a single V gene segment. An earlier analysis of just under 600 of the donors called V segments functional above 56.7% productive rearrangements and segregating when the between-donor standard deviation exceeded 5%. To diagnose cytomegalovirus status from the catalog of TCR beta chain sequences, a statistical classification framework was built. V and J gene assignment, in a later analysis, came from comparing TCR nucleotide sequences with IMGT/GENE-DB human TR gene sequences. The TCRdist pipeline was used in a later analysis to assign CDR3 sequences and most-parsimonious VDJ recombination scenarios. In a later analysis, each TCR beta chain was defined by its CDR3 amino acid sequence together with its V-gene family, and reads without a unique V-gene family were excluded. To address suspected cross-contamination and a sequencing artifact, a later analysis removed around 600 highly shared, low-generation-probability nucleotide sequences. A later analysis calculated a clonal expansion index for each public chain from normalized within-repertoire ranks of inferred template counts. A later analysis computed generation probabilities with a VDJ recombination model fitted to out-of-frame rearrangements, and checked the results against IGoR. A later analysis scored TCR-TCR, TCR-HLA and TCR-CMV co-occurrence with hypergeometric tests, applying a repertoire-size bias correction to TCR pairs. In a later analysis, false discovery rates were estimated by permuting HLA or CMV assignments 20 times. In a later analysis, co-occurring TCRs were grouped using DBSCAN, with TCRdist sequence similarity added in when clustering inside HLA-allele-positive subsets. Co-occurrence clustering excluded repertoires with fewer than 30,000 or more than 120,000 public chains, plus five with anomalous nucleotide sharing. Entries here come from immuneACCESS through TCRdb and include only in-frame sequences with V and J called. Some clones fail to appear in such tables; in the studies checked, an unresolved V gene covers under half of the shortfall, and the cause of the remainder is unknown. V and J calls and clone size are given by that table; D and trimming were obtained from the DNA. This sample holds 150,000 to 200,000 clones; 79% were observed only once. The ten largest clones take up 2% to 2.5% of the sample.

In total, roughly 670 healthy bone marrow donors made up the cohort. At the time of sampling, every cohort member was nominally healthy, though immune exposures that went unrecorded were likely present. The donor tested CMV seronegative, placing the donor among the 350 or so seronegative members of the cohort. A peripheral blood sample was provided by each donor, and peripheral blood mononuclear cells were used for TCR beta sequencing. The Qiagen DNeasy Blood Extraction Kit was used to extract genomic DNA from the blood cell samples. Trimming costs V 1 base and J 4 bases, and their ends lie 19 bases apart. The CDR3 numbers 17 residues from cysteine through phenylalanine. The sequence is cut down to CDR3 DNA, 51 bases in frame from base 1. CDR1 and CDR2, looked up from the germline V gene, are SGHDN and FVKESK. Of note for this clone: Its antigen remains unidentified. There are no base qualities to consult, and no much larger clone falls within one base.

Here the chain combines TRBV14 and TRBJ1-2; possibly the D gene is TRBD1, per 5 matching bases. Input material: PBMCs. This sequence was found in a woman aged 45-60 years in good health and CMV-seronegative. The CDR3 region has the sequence CASSQGGDPRGFYGYTF. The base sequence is TGTGCCAGCAGCCAAGGCGGGGACCCGAGGGGTTTCTATGGCTACACCTTC.